There are many counts of the clone carrying this TCR beta chain. Preparing the TCRbeta library involved the use of unique molecular identifiers. TCRdb called the PCR reads again in MiXCR, with one record for every CDR3 protein. The sample comprises hundreds of thousands of distinct CDR3 sequences, roughly 9% of which are singletons, and less than 8% rests with the top ten. This entry comes from a study of T-cell reconstitution after alpha-beta-depleted transplantation in children. The sample consisted of PBMCs from the stem cell graft donor, taken from the stem cell graft. The sequence was obtained from a human donor who donated a stem cell graft to a child with acute lymphoblastic leukemia.

CDR3 protein: CSVEGQAGQPQHF. The CDR3 region has the DNA TGCAGCGTTGAAGGACAGGCGGGTCAGCCCCAGCATTTT. The chain couples TRBV29-1 to TRBJ1-5; D might be TRBD1 (6 bases). Trimming pared 1 base from V and 6 bases from J, leaving 10 bases between. The CDR3 contains 13 residues. The germline V gene encodes CDR1 SQVTM and CDR2 ANQGSEA. The full variable domain, with the rest looked up from reference TRBV29-1 and TRBJ1-5, is SAVISQKPSRDICQRGTSLTIQCQVDSQVTMMFWYRQQPGQSLTLIATANQGSEATYESGFVIDKFPISRPNLTFSTLTVSNMSPEDSSIYLCSVEGQAGQPQHFGDGTRLSIL.